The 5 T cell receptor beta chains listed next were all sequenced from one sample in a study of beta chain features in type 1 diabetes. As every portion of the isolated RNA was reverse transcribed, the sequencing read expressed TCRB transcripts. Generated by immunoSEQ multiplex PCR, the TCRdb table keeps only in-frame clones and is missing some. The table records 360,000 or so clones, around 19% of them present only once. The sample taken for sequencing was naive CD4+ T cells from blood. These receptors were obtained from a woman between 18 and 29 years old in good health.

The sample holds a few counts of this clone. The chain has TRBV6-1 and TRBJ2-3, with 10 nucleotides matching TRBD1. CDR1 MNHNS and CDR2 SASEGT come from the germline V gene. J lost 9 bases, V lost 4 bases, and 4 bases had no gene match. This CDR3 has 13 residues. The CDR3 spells CASSAGTGETQYF. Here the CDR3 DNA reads TGTGCCAGCAGTGCTGGGACAGGGGAGACGCAGTATTTT.

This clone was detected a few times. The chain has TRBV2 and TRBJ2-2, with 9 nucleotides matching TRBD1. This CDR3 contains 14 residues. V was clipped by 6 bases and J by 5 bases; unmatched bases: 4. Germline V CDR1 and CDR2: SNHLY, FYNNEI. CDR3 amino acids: CASRGQGTTGELFF. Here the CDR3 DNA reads TGTGCCAGCAGGGGACAGGGAACGACCGGGGAGCTGTTTTTT.

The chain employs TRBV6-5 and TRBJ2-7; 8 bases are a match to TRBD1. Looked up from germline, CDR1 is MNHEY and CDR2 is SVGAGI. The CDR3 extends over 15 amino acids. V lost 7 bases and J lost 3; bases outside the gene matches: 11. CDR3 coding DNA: TGTGCCAGCAAAGGAGTCGGGACAGGCGACTACGAGCAGTACTTC. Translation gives CASKGVGTGDYEQYF.

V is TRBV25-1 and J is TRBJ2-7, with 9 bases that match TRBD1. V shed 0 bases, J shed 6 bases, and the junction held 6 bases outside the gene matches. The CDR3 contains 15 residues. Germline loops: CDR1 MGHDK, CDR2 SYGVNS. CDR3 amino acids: CASSEYGTGTSEQYF. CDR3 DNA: TGTGCCAGCAGTGAATACGGGACAGGGACCTCCGAGCAGTACTTC.

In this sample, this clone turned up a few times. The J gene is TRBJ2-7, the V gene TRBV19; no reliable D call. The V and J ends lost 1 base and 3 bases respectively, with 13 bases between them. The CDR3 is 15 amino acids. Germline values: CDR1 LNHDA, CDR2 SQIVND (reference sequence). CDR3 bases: TGTGCCAGTAGTATAGCCAGAAATGAAGACTACGAGCAGTACTTC. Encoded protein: CASSIARNEDYEQYF.